This record covers a single T cell receptor (beta chain). Its antigen remains unidentified. This CDR3 contains 14 residues. V was shortened by 1 base and J by 0 bases, with 7 bases between the two germline ends. In germline, CDR1 is SGHVS, CDR2 FQNEAQ. This specimen comes from a study of T cell responses to AZD1222 COVID-19 vaccine. Study-wide background: Second doses at about 4 or about 12 weeks were pooled.

Broader study findings: Of the AZD1222 recipients, only six or seven were seropositive at baseline.

TCRdb keeps only in-frame clones here, not all; method: immunoSEQ multiplex PCR. The sample shows some 110,000 clones, more than 85% of them seen only once. The sample was peripheral blood, taken on day 0 of AZD1222 vaccination. V gene TRBV7-8 combines with J gene TRBJ2-7; D remains ambiguous. The sequence came from an adult in good health. CDR3 loop: CASSLGEISYEQYF. CDR3 bases: TGTGCCAGCAGCTTAGGGGAAATCTCCTACGAGCAGTACTTC.